One sample yielded the 30 T cell receptor beta chains listed below, sequenced in a study of T cell responses to AZD1222 COVID-19 vaccine. Measured with immunoSEQ multiplex PCR; TCRdb has only the in-frame clones, and not every one. The sample carries 95,000 to 150,000 clones, around 93% recorded once. Here the sequenced sample was peripheral blood, taken on day 0 of AZD1222 vaccination. These receptors originate from an adult in good health.

The chain uses TRBV28 and TRBJ1-2, with a tentative D call TRBD1 (5 bases). Trimming shortened V by 2 bases and J by 3 bases, and 10 bases separated the two germline ends. From germline, CDR1 is MDHEN and CDR2 SYDVKM. The CDR3 has 14 residues. The CDR3 region has the DNA TGTGCCAGCAGTTTACCCCAGGGATACTATGGCTACACCTTC. This encodes CASSLPQGYYGYTF.

The V gene is TRBV6-2 or TRBV6-3, the J gene TRBJ2-7; TRBD1 or TRBD2 may be the D gene (5 bases each). The CDR3 has 13 amino acids. Germline loops: CDR1 MNHEY, CDR2 SVGEGT. V was shortened by 0 bases and J by 9 bases, with 12 bases between the two germline ends. The CDR3 coding sequence is TGTGCCAGCAGTTACTCGAACAGTGGGGGGCAGTACTTC. Translation gives CASSYSNSGGQYF.

The V and J genes are TRBV5-1 and TRBJ2-2, with 8 bases identical to TRBD2. The germline V gene encodes CDR1 SGHRS and CDR2 YFSETQ. The CDR3 is 17 residues long. With V trimmed by 4 bases and J by 3 bases, 11 bases remained unmatched. CDR3 nucleotides: TGCGCCAGCAGCCCAACCTTAACGGGAGGGGACACCGGGGAGCTGTTTTTT. The encoded protein is CASSPTLTGGDTGELFF.

The chain recombines TRBV19 with TRBJ1-6, with D possibly TRBD1 on 5 matching bases. The CDR3 sequence is 14 residues long. V dropped 3 bases and J dropped 3 bases, with 6 bases sitting between them. Germline lookup yields CDR1 LNHDA and CDR2 SQIVND (reference sequence). The CDR3 DNA reads as TGTGCCAGTAGTATTGGGGGCTATAATTCACCCCTCCACTTT. It encodes CASSIGGYNSPLHF.

The rearrangement joins TRBV5-1 to TRBJ1-2, with 7 nucleotides matching TRBD1. V was pared by 0 bases and J by 4 bases, with 3 bases of the junction left unmatched. Germline CDR1 and CDR2: SGHRS and YFSETQ. This CDR3 contains 14 residues. CDR3 in amino acids: CASSLDQGGYGYTF. Written as DNA, the CDR3 is TGCGCCAGCAGCTTGGACCAGGGGGGCTATGGCTACACCTTC.

This clone was seen only once. The chain has TRBV7-9 and TRBJ1-4; the match to TRBD1 covers 12 bases. Germline CDR1 reads SEHNR; CDR2 reads FQNEAQ (reference sequence). V lost 5 bases, J lost 4 bases, and 5 bases stayed unmatched. The CDR3 consists of 16 residues. The CDR3 bases are TGTGCCAGCAGCCCCGGGACAGGGGGCCTTAATGAAAAACTGTTTTTT. It yields the protein CASSPGTGGLNEKLFF.

This clone has a single count. This chain joins TRBV5-1 and TRBJ1-2; 7 bases line up with TRBD1. CDR3 length: 15 residues. Germline V lookup: CDR1 SGHRS, CDR2 YFSETQ. V lost 0 bases, J lost 4 bases, and 6 bases stayed unmatched. The CDR3 is CASSLERQGLYGYTF. CDR3 coding DNA: TGCGCCAGCAGCTTGGAGCGACAGGGACTCTATGGCTACACCTTC.

The chain joins TRBV6-2 or TRBV6-3 to TRBJ2-7; TRBD1 agrees at 7 bases. Germline V gene data show CDR1 as MNHEY and CDR2 as SVGEGT. CDR3 length: 14 amino acids. V shed 1 base, J shed 3 bases, and the junction held 3 bases outside the gene matches. Here the CDR3 DNA reads TGTGCCAGCAGTTACTTAGACAGGGACTACGAGCAGTACTTC. Translating it yields CASSYLDRDYEQYF.

V and J are TRBV7-2 and TRBJ2-7, with D perhaps assigned TRBD1 or TRBD2 (5 bases each). Germline CDR1 is SGHTA and CDR2 is FQGNSA. This CDR3 has 14 amino acids. The ends were cut back, 1 base at V and 1 base at J, with 8 bases in the middle. The CDR3, as DNA: TGTGCCAGCAGCTTAGTCGGGGCGTCCTACGAGCAGTACTTC. This translates into CASSLVGASYEQYF.

In the case of this clone: A junction boundary mismatches the germline segment, possibly from a read error. The chain combines TRBV7-9 with TRBJ2-3; 12 bases are a match to TRBD2. Germline-derived CDR1 and CDR2 are SEHNR and FQNEAQ (reference sequence). The CDR3 has 15 residues. The CDR3 DNA sequence: TGTGCCAGCAGCCTAGCGGGGGGGAGCACAGATACGCAGTATTTT. This sequence encodes CASSLAGGSTDTQYF.

The chain uses TRBV9 and TRBJ2-1; 11 positions agree with TRBD2. With V trimmed by 4 bases and J by 6 bases, 6 bases remained unmatched. The CDR3 covers 15 residues. Germline values: CDR1 SGDLS, CDR2 YYNGEE. The CDR3: CASSFTSGSRNEQFF. CDR3 nucleotide sequence: TGTGCCAGCAGCTTCACTAGCGGGAGCCGCAATGAGCAGTTCTTC.

The chain has TRBV29-1 and TRBJ2-3; D unresolved. CDR1 is SQVTM, CDR2 ANQGSEA, per germline. V gave up 6 bases and J gave up 2 bases, with 18 bases separating them. The CDR3 spans 15 residues. CDR3 nucleotide sequence: TGCAGCGTAGTGGGTTCGCTCGGCGACACAGATACGCAGTATTTT. Protein product: CSVVGSLGDTDTQYF.

This chain connects TRBV28 to TRBJ1-1; D call uncertain. From germline, CDR1 is MDHEN and CDR2 SYDVKM. The CDR3 totals 15 residues. With 4 bases removed from V and 1 base from J, the gap between germline ends came to 13 bases. CDR3 region: CASSSNGNRNTEAFF. The CDR3 DNA reads as TGTGCCAGCAGTTCAAATGGGAACAGGAACACTGAAGCTTTCTTT.

This clone has a single count. V gene TRBV15 combines with J gene TRBJ2-7; 11 bases line up with TRBD2. CDR3 length: 18 residues. With 3 bases clipped from V and 3 bases from J, the junction kept 13 bases outside the gene matches. From germline, CDR1 is LNHNV and CDR2 YYDKDF (reference sequence). The CDR3, as DNA: TGTGCCACCAGCAGGGGAAAGGTTACTAGCGGGAGCATCTACGAGCAGTACTTC. The encoded protein is CATSRGKVTSGSIYEQYF.

V is TRBV3-1 (or the pseudogene TRBV3-2) and J is TRBJ2-5; D is unresolved. V lost 3 bases, J lost 2 bases, and 10 bases lay in between. The germline V gene encodes CDR1 LGHDT and CDR2 YNNKEL (reference sequence). This CDR3 contains 14 residues. CDR3 amino acids: CASSHTANQETQYF. Written as DNA, the CDR3 is TGTGCCAGCAGCCATACGGCCAATCAAGAGACCCAGTACTTC.

This chain links TRBV28 with TRBJ1-3; TRBD1 might be the D (6 bases). Germline CDR1 MDHEN, CDR2 SYDVKM. The V gene lost 5 bases and the J gene lost 0 bases, with 14 bases spanning the gap. The CDR3 has 16 amino acids. CDR3 sequence reads: CASSTGGLSSGNTIYF. The CDR3 DNA is TGTGCCAGCAGTACCGGGGGGCTAAGCTCTGGAAACACCATATATTTT.

The chain is built from TRBV7-9 and TRBJ1-6; D may be TRBD1 (5 bases). The CDR3 totals 16 residues. The V and J ends lost 0 bases and 7 bases respectively, with 13 bases between them. CDR1 SEHNR and CDR2 FQNEAQ come from the germline V gene (reference sequence). The CDR3 DNA sequence: TGTGCCAGCAGCTTAGCCGGCCGGGACGGCAATTCACCCCTCCACTTT. Its translation: CASSLAGRDGNSPLHF.

This chain uses TRBV10-3 with TRBJ1-3; D is unresolved. CDR1 is ENHRY, CDR2 SYGVKD, per germline. Trimming left V 2 bases short and J 1 base short, with 6 bases between. This CDR3 spans 14 amino acids. In nucleotides, the CDR3 is TGTGCCATCAGTGAGACTCTGTCTGGAAACACCATATATTTT. Translation: CAISETLSGNTIYF.

V gene TRBV7-2 combines with J gene TRBJ2-5; D not resolved. The CDR3 length is 14 residues. V gave up 0 bases and J gave up 0 bases, with 5 bases separating them. Germline assignment: CDR1 SGHTA and CDR2 FQGNSA. CDR3 residues: CASSLAGNQETQYF. CDR3 DNA sequence: TGTGCCAGCAGCTTAGCGGGGAACCAAGAGACCCAGTACTTC.

The chain couples TRBV2 to TRBJ1-3, with D possibly being TRBD1 (6 bases). Germline V gene lookup returns CDR1 SNHLY and CDR2 FYNNEI. Trimming shortened V by 3 bases and J by 4 bases, and 7 bases separated the two germline ends. The CDR3 is made up of 13 amino acids. DNA of the CDR3: TGTGCCAGCAGTGAGGGGGCCGGAAACACCATATATTTT. It encodes CASSEGAGNTIYF.

There are a few counts of this clone. The rearrangement uses TRBV5-4 and TRBJ1-1; D is perhaps TRBD1 (5 bases). Germline CDR1 reads SGHNT; CDR2 reads YYREEE (reference sequence). The CDR3 has 14 amino acids. The ends were cut back, 3 bases at V and 7 bases at J, with 16 bases in the middle. CDR3 sequence: CASSSGRRRGEAFF. As DNA, the CDR3 is TGTGCCAGCAGCTCTGGCCGGCGGAGGGGTGAAGCTTTCTTT.

The rearrangement links TRBV9 to TRBJ2-5, with D unresolved. CDR1 and CDR2 from the germline V gene are SGDLS and YYNGEE. Trimming took off 0 bases at V and 7 bases at J, with 16 bases between the two ends. This CDR3 contains 15 residues. CDR3 protein: CASSVDGVSYSTQYF. The CDR3 region has the DNA TGTGCCAGCAGCGTAGATGGGGTCTCATACTCGACCCAGTACTTC.

V is TRBV12-3 or TRBV12-4 and J is TRBJ1-1; maybe TRBD1 (6 bases). Deletions cut 2 bases from V and 7 bases from J, with 11 bases between. The CDR3 contains 13 residues. The CDR3 spells CASSLTGRIEAFF. CDR3 nucleotides: TGTGCCAGCAGTTTAACAGGGAGAATTGAAGCTTTCTTT.

The genes are TRBV6-5 and TRBJ2-1; tentatively, D is TRBD1 or TRBD2 (6 bases each). The germline V and J ends were trimmed by 2 bases and 2 bases, with 10 bases remaining between them. Germline values: CDR1 MNHEY, CDR2 SVGAGI. This CDR3 has 15 amino acids. The CDR3 nucleotides are TGTGCCAGCAGTTACCGACGGGGGCCCTACAATGAGCAGTTCTTC. It encodes CASSYRRGPYNEQFF.

The chain joins TRBV3-1 (or the pseudogene TRBV3-2) to TRBJ2-2, with D possibly TRBD1 on 6 matching bases. CDR3 length: 17 amino acids. Germline V gives CDR1 LGHDT, CDR2 YNNKEL (reference sequence). V lost 4 bases and J lost 4, with 19 bases in between. The CDR3 DNA reads as TGTGCCAGCAGCCCTCCCGTGGGACACCCCCTCACCGGGGAGCTGTTTTTT. Translated, it gives CASSPPVGHPLTGELFF.

The genes are TRBV2 and TRBJ2-5, with 7 bases identical to TRBD2. The germline V gene encodes CDR1 SNHLY and CDR2 FYNNEI. This CDR3 contains 15 residues. The junction had 8 bases not matched to a gene; V was cut back by 2 bases and J by 5 bases. CDR3: CASSEILAGWETQYF. The DNA for the CDR3 is TGTGCCAGCAGTGAAATCTTAGCGGGTTGGGAGACCCAGTACTTC. The entire variable domain, with the rest obtained from reference TRBV2 and TRBJ2-5, is as follows: EPEVTQTPSHQVTQMGQEVILRCVPISNHLYFYWYRQILGQKVEFLVSFYNNEISEKSEIFDDQFSVERPDGSNFTLKIRSTKLEDSAMYFCASSEILAGWETQYFGPGTRLLVL.

This clone occurred once. The genes are TRBV6-5 and TRBJ2-7; 7 nucleotides line up with TRBD1. The CDR3 consists of 13 residues. Germline CDR1 is MNHEY and CDR2 is SVGAGI. V shed 8 bases and J 7 bases; nucleotides not matched to a gene: 11. CDR3 DNA sequence: TGTGCCAGCGGCACAGACAGGGAGCTTGAGCAGTACTTC. Its protein product is CASGTDRELEQYF.

The chain recombines TRBV11-2 with TRBJ1-2; possible D gene TRBD1, 6 bases. Germline V gene lookup returns CDR1 SGHAT and CDR2 FQNNGV. This CDR3 has 14 amino acids. Trimming stripped 5 bases from V and 4 bases from J, with 14 bases between. The CDR3 here is CASSPPGGGYGYTF. CDR3 nucleotides: TGTGCCAGCAGCCCCCCCGGAGGGGGCTATGGCTACACCTTC.

The genes are TRBV19 and TRBJ1-6; 7 bases line up with TRBD1. The CDR3 contains 16 residues. Germline V gives CDR1 LNHDA, CDR2 SQIVND (reference sequence). The trim removed 2 bases at V and 2 bases at J, leaving 3 bases unmatched. The CDR3 nucleotides are TGTGCCAGTAGTATAACAGGGGTGGCCTATAATTCACCCCTCCACTTT. As protein: CASSITGVAYNSPLHF.

In DNA, the CDR3 is TGTGCCAGCAGCTTAGATTTGGCAGGCCCCTACGAGCAGTACTTC. This encodes CASSLDLAGPYEQYF. The chain carries TRBV11-2 and TRBJ2-7; D gene uncertain. The CDR3 is 15 residues long. The V end lost 0 bases, the J end lost 2 bases, and 11 bases lay between the germline ends. From germline, CDR1 is SGHAT and CDR2 FQNNGV.